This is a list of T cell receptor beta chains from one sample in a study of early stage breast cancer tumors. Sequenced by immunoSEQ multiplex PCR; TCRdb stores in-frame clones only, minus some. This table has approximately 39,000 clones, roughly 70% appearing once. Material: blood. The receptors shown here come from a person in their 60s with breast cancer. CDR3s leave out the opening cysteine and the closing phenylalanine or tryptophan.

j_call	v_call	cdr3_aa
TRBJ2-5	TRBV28	ASSLSKGIVQETQY
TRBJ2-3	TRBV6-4	ASSPGSSSTDTQY
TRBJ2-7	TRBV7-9	ASSSGFYGTYEQY
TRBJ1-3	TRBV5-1	ASSLAGQGYGNTIY
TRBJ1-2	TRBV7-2	ASSLGGTVYGYT
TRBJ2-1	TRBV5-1	ASSLILRGAYNEQF
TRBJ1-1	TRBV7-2	ASSSRGQHEAF
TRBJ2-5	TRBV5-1	ASSLFGETQETQY
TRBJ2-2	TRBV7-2	ASSSRPVGPLNTGELF
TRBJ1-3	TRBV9	ASSPRPSGNTIY
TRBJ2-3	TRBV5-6	ASRGKRGRSTDTQY
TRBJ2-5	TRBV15	ATSRRANQETQY
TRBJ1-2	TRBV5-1	ASSSEGYVGYT
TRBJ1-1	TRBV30	AWISSARPNTEAF
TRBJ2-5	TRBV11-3	ASRESDKYQETQY
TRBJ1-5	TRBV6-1	ASTAPNQPQH
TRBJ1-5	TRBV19	ASSPSSGRAANQPQH
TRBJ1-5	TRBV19	ASSPGPGPQH
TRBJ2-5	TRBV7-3	ASSSDLKETQY
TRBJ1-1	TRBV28	ASRPTGNTEAF
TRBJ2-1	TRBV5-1	ASSLVAGTENEQF
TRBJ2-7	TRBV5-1	ASSRGTSGGATEQY
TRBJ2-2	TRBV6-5	ASSYRGAGAGELF
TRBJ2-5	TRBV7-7	ASSSYRGGQETQY
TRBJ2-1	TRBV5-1	ASSLATGPHEQF
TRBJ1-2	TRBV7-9	ASSLAGSLYGYT
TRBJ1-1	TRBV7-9	ASSLTLTEAF
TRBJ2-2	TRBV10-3	AISDVGGDTGELF
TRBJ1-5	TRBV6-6	ASTPNRVSNQPQH
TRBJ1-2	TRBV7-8	ASSTAGTGVAGYGYT
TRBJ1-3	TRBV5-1	ASSAGVNGNTIY
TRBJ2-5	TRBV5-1	ASSYSGEETQY
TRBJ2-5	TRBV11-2	ASRLQGGRETQY
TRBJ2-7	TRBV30	AWSTRGGTHEQY
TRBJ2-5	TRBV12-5	ASGLVGGKTQY
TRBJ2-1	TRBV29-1	SSRTSGGYNEQF
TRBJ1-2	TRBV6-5	ASSRGDPRYGYT
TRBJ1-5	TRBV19	ASSPMTGGRSNQPQH
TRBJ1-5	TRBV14	ASREAAWRPSNQPQH
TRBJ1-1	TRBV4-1	ASSLFDRDTEAF
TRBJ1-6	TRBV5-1	ASSTGQNSPLH
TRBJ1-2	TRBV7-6	ASSLWGANGYT